Below, 10 T cell receptor beta chains from the same sample are listed, as sequenced in a study of blood T cell repertoires in COVID-19. The repertoire was sequenced with immunoSEQ multiplex PCR; TCRdb's copy has only in-frame clones and lacks some. The sample lists 90,000 to 150,000 clones, about 79% occurring once. Sample: peripheral blood. These TCRs come from a woman of 80 years or more with acute or convalescent COVID-19.

V is TRBV6-5 and J is TRBJ1-5; no definite D call. V lost 4 bases and J lost 1, with 5 bases in between. Germline V gene sequence: CDR1 MNHEY, CDR2 SVGAGI. The CDR3 consists of 13 residues. Here the CDR3 reads CASSFQSNQPQHF. In nucleotides, the CDR3 is TGTGCCAGCAGTTTCCAGAGCAATCAGCCCCAGCATTTT.

The rearrangement joins TRBV29-1 to TRBJ1-1, with TRBD1 matching over 7 bases. Germline V gene sequence: CDR1 SQVTM, CDR2 ANQGSEA. With 6 bases clipped from V and 1 base from J, the junction kept 5 bases outside the gene matches. The CDR3 spans 13 residues. The CDR3 DNA sequence: TGCAGCGTGGGGCACAGGGGGAACACTGAAGCTTTCTTT. Translating gives CSVGHRGNTEAFF.

This rearrangement joins TRBV18 to TRBJ2-7; TRBD1 aligns across 8 bases. The CDR3 spans 18 residues. V dropped 1 base and J dropped 2; count of bases not matched to a gene: 13. Germline CDR1 and CDR2: KGHSH and LQKENI. DNA of the CDR3: TGTGCCAGCTCACCACAGCAAATCCGGGACAGGCTAACCTACGAGCAGTACTTC. This sequence encodes CASSPQQIRDRLTYEQYF.

The J gene is TRBJ2-2, the V gene TRBV2, with 7 bases aligning to TRBD1. This CDR3 contains 14 residues. With 10 bases clipped from V and 0 bases from J, the junction kept 5 bases outside the gene matches. From germline, CDR1 is SNHLY and CDR2 FYNNEI. The CDR3 spells CAIHTGANTGELFF. The CDR3 bases are TGTGCCATTCATACAGGGGCGAACACCGGGGAGCTGTTTTTT.

The V call is TRBV19, the J call TRBJ1-2; a weak D match, TRBD1 (5 bases). V dropped 8 bases and J dropped 8 bases, with 18 bases sitting between them. Germline lookup yields CDR1 LNHDA and CDR2 SQIVND (reference sequence). The CDR3 runs 13 residues. The DNA of the CDR3 is TGTGCCAGTGGGGCTGGCCTTCGGGTAGGCTACACCTTC. Translated: CASGAGLRVGYTF.

CDR3 amino acids: CASSPAYEQYF. Written as DNA, the CDR3 is TGTGCCAGCAGCCCCGCCTACGAGCAGTACTTC. This chain links TRBV11-2 with TRBJ2-7, with D uncertain. CDR1 and CDR2 (germline): SGHAT, FQNNGV. The CDR3 runs to 11 residues. V was trimmed by 5 bases and J by 2 bases, leaving 4 bases between them.

This chain connects TRBV5-4 to TRBJ1-3; D not resolved. The CDR3 runs to 15 residues. CDR1 is SGHNT, CDR2 YYREEE, per germline (reference sequence). V was pared by 4 bases and J by 0 bases, with 11 bases between. CDR3 DNA sequence: TGTGCCAGCAGCCTTGACGGGTCCTCTGGAAACACCATATATTTT. Its translation: CASSLDGSSGNTIYF.

The chain joins TRBV9 to TRBJ2-7; the match to TRBD2 covers 7 bases. V shed 4 bases, J shed 3 bases, and the junction held 10 bases outside the gene matches. Germline lookup yields CDR1 SGDLS and CDR2 YYNGEE. The CDR3 contains 15 residues. The CDR3 region is CASSPSPRGDYEQYF. In DNA form, the CDR3 reads TGTGCCAGCAGCCCCTCCCCCCGGGGGGACTACGAGCAGTACTTC. Full variable domain (rest looked up from reference TRBV9 and TRBJ2-7): DSGVTQTPKHLITATGQRVTLRCSPRSGDLSVYWYQQSLDQGLQFLIQYYNGEERAKGNILERFSAQQFPDLHSELNLSSLELGDSALYFCASSPSPRGDYEQYFGPGTRLTVT.

J is TRBJ1-6 and V is TRBV30; D perhaps matches TRBD1 (6 bases). This CDR3 contains 15 residues. Trimming stripped 2 bases from V and 6 bases from J, with 14 bases between. Germline assignment: CDR1 GTSNPN and CDR2 SVGIG (reference sequence). This chain's CDR3 is CAWSKVQGANSPLHF. CDR3 in DNA: TGTGCCTGGAGTAAAGTACAGGGTGCTAATTCACCCCTCCACTTT. Drawing the rest from reference TRBV30 and TRBJ1-6, the complete variable domain is SQTIHQWPATLVQPVGSPLSLECTVEGTSNPNLYWYRQAAGRGLQLLFYSVGIGQISSEVPQNLSASRPQDRQFILSSKKLLLSDSGFYLCAWSKVQGANSPLHFGNGTRLTVT.

The V call is TRBV19, the J call TRBJ2-7, with a possible D match to TRBD2 (7 bases). V dropped 5 bases and J dropped 5 bases, with 13 bases sitting between them. There are 13 residues in the CDR3. CDR1 and CDR2 (germline): LNHDA, SQIVND (reference sequence). Here the CDR3 reads CASSRRGLDEQYF. In DNA form, the CDR3 reads TGTGCCAGTAGTCGGCGGGGGCTCGACGAGCAGTACTTC.